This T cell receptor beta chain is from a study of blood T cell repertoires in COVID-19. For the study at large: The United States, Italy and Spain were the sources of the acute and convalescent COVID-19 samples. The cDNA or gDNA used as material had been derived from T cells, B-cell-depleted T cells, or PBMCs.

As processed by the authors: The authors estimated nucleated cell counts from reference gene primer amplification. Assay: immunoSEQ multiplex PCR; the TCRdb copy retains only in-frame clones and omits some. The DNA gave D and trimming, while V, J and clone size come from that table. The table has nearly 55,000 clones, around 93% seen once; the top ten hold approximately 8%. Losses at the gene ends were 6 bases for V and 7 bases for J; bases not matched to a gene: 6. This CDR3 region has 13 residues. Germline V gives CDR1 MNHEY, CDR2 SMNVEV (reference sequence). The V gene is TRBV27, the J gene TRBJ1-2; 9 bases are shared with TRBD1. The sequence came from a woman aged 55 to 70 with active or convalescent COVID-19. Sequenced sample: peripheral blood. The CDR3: CASSPDRGFGYTF. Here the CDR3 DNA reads TGTGCCAGCAGCCCCGACAGGGGGTTTGGCTACACCTTC.